The 23 T cell receptor beta chains presented below share a single source sample, sequenced in a study of shared T cell receptors in the human thymus. TCRdb keeps only in-frame clones here, not all; method: immunoSEQ multiplex PCR. The sample has 540,000 or so clones, around 78% seen once. This same sample was also taken into another study, of human thymus T cells.

The sequenced sample consisted of thymocytes. The origin of the receptors is a boy in the first two years of life with a congenital heart defect.

This rearrangement joins TRBV7-2 to TRBJ2-7, with D unclear. The CDR3 sequence is 14 residues long. The germline V and J ends were trimmed by 6 bases and 0 bases, with 12 bases remaining between them. CDR1 and CDR2 from the germline V gene are SGHTA and FQGNSA. Here the CDR3 reads CASRPELTSYEQYF. The CDR3 bases are TGTGCCAGCAGGCCTGAACTAACCTCCTACGAGCAGTACTTC. Full variable domain (missing parts from reference TRBV7-2 and TRBJ2-7): GAGVSQSPSNKVTEKGKDVELRCDPISGHTALYWYRQSLGQGLEFLIYFQGNSAPDKSGLPSDRFSAERTGGSVSTLTIQRTQQEDSAVYLCASRPELTSYEQYFGPGTRLTVT.

The chain links TRBV10-1 to TRBJ2-1, with TRBD2 identical over 7 bases. V gave up 3 bases and J gave up 6 bases; unmatched junction bases: 11. Germline V gives CDR1 WNHNN, CDR2 SYGVQD (reference sequence). This CDR3 spans 16 amino acids. In DNA form, the CDR3 reads TGCGCCAGCAGTGAAGAGGGAGGGCCCATTAGCAATGAGCAGTTCTTC. As protein: CASSEEGGPISNEQFF.

The chain couples TRBV6-5 to TRBJ2-7; D uncertain. The V end lost 5 bases, the J end lost 3 bases, and 14 bases lay between the germline ends. Per germline, CDR1 MNHEY and CDR2 SVGAGI. There are 14 residues in the CDR3. CDR3 in amino acids: CASSALRPDYEQYF. In DNA, the CDR3 is TGTGCCAGCAGTGCCCTGAGGCCCGACTACGAGCAGTACTTC.

V and J are TRBV2 and TRBJ1-5, with D hard to call. V was cut by 2 bases and J by 3 bases, with 8 bases left in between. The CDR3 consists of 14 residues. Germline CDR1 and CDR2: SNHLY and FYNNEI. CDR3 bases: TGTGCCAGCAGTGAAAGTGGAGTCAATCAGCCCCAGCATTTT. Residues: CASSESGVNQPQHF.

The rearrangement uses TRBV12-5 and TRBJ2-7; D possibly corresponds to TRBD2 (6 bases). Between the trimmed V and J ends, which lost 5 bases and 2 bases, there was a span of 10 bases. Germline lookup yields CDR1 LGHNT and CDR2 FRNRAP. There are 13 residues in the CDR3. DNA of the CDR3: TGTGCTAGTGGTGGAGGGGACCCCTACGAGCAGTACTTC. Protein product: CASGGGDPYEQYF.

V and J are TRBV10-2 and TRBJ2-1; the D is unclear. V was clipped by 6 bases and J by 9 bases, with 21 bases between them. Germline lookup yields CDR1 WSHSY and CDR2 SAAADI. This CDR3 comprises 15 residues. The CDR3 sequence: CASSFRFNIWIEQFF. CDR3 DNA: TGCGCCAGCAGCTTCAGGTTTAACATCTGGATTGAGCAGTTCTTC.

CDR3 in DNA: TGTGCCAGCAGCTTAATCTCAGATACGCAGTATTTT. Amino acids: CASSLISDTQYF. The rearrangement uses TRBV7-9 and TRBJ2-3; D is unclear. The CDR3 covers 12 residues. Trimming left V 2 bases short and J 4 bases short, with 4 bases between. Per the germline V gene, CDR1 is SEHNR and CDR2 is FQNEAQ (reference sequence).

The chain has TRBV19 and TRBJ2-7; 10 bases are shared with TRBD1. From germline, CDR1 is LNHDA and CDR2 SQIVND (reference sequence). The CDR3 extends over 15 amino acids. V shed 5 bases, J shed 3 bases, and the junction held 7 bases outside the gene matches. CDR3 amino acids: CASSLVGTGDYEQYF. In DNA, the CDR3 is TGTGCCAGTAGTTTGGTAGGGACAGGGGACTACGAGCAGTACTTC.

V is TRBV15 and J is TRBJ2-7; 8 positions match TRBD2. CDR1 is LNHNV, CDR2 YYDKDF, per germline (reference sequence). V lost 0 bases, J lost 6 bases, and 13 bases stayed unmatched. The CDR3 has 17 amino acids. Here the CDR3 DNA reads TGTGCCACCAGCAGAGATAGGACGGGAGGGTCGAGCTGCGAGCAGTACTTC. This translates into CATSRDRTGGSSCEQYF.

The CDR3, as DNA: TGTGCCTGGAGTTCAAGGACTCCGTCGGGACAGTACTTC. It translates to CAWSSRTPSGQYF. The chain is built from TRBV30 and TRBJ2-7; D might be TRBD2 (5 bases). This CDR3 is 13 amino acids long. Trimming removed 2 bases at V and 10 bases at J, with 18 bases between. Germline CDR1 and CDR2: GTSNPN and SVGIG (reference sequence).

This clone was detected only a few times. V and J are TRBV5-6 and TRBJ2-1; the D gene is possibly TRBD1 (6 bases). The CDR3 runs 17 residues. The V and J ends lost 3 bases and 5 bases respectively, with 21 bases between them. Germline assignment: CDR1 SGHDT and CDR2 YYEEEE. In DNA form, the CDR3 reads TGTGCCAGCAGCTCTTGGATCCGGACAGTACAAGACAATGAGCAGTTCTTC. Its translation is CASSSWIRTVQDNEQFF.

The chain is built from TRBV2 and TRBJ2-1, with TRBD2 matching over 11 bases. This CDR3 is built from 17 residues. With 5 bases clipped from V and 0 bases from J, the junction kept 6 bases outside the gene matches. Germline-derived CDR1 and CDR2 are SNHLY and FYNNEI. CDR3 amino acids: CASSRVAGGLSYNEQFF. The CDR3 DNA reads as TGTGCCAGCAGTCGGGTAGCGGGAGGGCTCTCCTACAATGAGCAGTTCTTC.

CDR3 loop: CASSLVPGQGDYGYTF. In DNA form, the CDR3 reads TGTGCCAGCAGCTTGGTTCCGGGACAGGGGGACTATGGCTACACCTTC. This chain uses TRBV5-4 with TRBJ1-2, with 11 bases identical to TRBD1. J lost 3 bases, V lost 0 bases, and 4 bases had no gene match. The germline V gene has CDR1 SGHNT and CDR2 YYREEE (reference sequence). There are 16 residues in the CDR3.

The rearrangement links TRBV11-3 to TRBJ2-7; the match to TRBD1 covers 9 bases. The CDR3 length is 16 residues. Germline V gene sequence: CDR1 SGHNT, CDR2 YENEEA. V gave up 5 bases and J gave up 1 base; unmatched junction bases: 9. The CDR3: CASSLRYGTGSYEQYF. As DNA, the CDR3 is TGTGCCAGCAGCCTTCGATATGGGACAGGGTCCTACGAGCAGTACTTC.

This clone was counted a few times. This chain joins TRBV7-2 and TRBJ2-1; D perhaps matches TRBD2 (7 bases). This CDR3 region has 17 residues. Germline assignment: CDR1 SGHTA and CDR2 FQGNSA. V shed 0 bases and J shed 6 bases, with 18 bases lying between them. This chain's CDR3 is CASSLAQPGEGSNEQFF. The CDR3 nucleotides read TGTGCCAGCAGCTTAGCCCAACCAGGGGAGGGATCCAATGAGCAGTTCTTC.

The J gene is TRBJ2-7, the V gene TRBV30; a possible D gene is TRBD1 (5 bases). Germline V CDR1 and CDR2: GTSNPN, SVGIG (reference sequence). CDR3 length equals 15 residues. Trimming stripped 3 bases from V and 3 bases from J, with 18 bases between. The DNA for the CDR3 is TGTGCCTGGAGCGCCCAGGGCTCGCCATACTACGAGCAGTACTTC. Protein: CAWSAQGSPYYEQYF.

The rearrangement links TRBV6-1 to TRBJ2-4, with 7 bases that match TRBD2. Per germline, CDR1 MNHNS and CDR2 SASEGT. J gave up 5 bases and V 8 bases, and 6 bases lay outside the gene matches. This CDR3 has 13 residues. CDR3 DNA sequence: TGTGCCAGCTGGGGGAGGGTGGAAAACATTCAGTACTTC. It translates to CASWGRVENIQYF.

This CDR3 reads CAISGRGPNSATF. For the CDR3, the DNA is TGTGCCATCAGTGGGCGGGGGCCAAACTCTGCCACCTTC. The rearrangement uses TRBV10-3 and TRBJ1-2, with a weak D call TRBD1 (6 bases). The germline V gene encodes CDR1 ENHRY and CDR2 SYGVKD. V lost 4 bases to trimming and J lost 13 bases, with 19 bases between them. This CDR3 has 13 amino acids.

The chain is built from TRBV19 and TRBJ1-1; 10 bases fit TRBD1. The CDR3 sequence is 17 residues long. V was clipped by 5 bases and J by 5 bases; unmatched bases: 14. Germline CDR1 is LNHDA and CDR2 is SQIVND (reference sequence). CDR3 in amino acids: CASSAVGTGDNRTEAFF. The CDR3 DNA follows: TGTGCCAGTAGTGCGGTAGGGACAGGGGATAATCGGACTGAAGCTTTCTTT. The complete variable domain, with remaining parts taken from reference TRBV19 and TRBJ1-1, reads DGGITQSPKYLFRKEGQNVTLSCEQNLNHDAMYWYRQDPGQGLRLIYYSQIVNDFQKGDIAEGYSVSREKKESFPLTVTSAQKNPTAFYLCASSAVGTGDNRTEAFFGQGTRLTVV.

The chain's CDR3 is CASSKRVATNEKLFF. The CDR3 nucleotides are TGTGCCAGCAGCAAGCGCGTGGCAACTAATGAAAAACTGTTTTTT. This chain uses TRBV6-5 with TRBJ1-4; D uncertain. The V gene lost 6 bases and the J gene lost 0 bases, with 11 bases spanning the gap. This CDR3 contains 15 residues. The germline gives CDR1 MNHEY, CDR2 SVGAGI.

V and J are TRBV7-2 and TRBJ1-1; D uncertain. The CDR3 extends over 14 amino acids. The germline V and J ends were trimmed by 4 bases and 6 bases, with 15 bases remaining between them. The V gene's germline CDR1 is SGHTA and CDR2 FQGNSA. The CDR3 DNA reads TGTGCCAGCAGCTGCAGGACCCGAGGGTCTGAAGCTTTCTTT. This translates into CASSCRTRGSEAFF.

This sequence joins TRBV7-2 and TRBJ2-2, with TRBD1 identical over 9 bases. The CDR3 is made up of 20 amino acids. The V gene end was trimmed by 0 bases and the J gene end by 0 bases; junction bases not matched to a gene: 11. Germline loops: CDR1 SGHTA, CDR2 FQGNSA. As DNA, the CDR3 is TGTGCCAGCAGCTTAGCGGGGACAGGGTCCCGTATTACGAACACCGGGGAGCTGTTTTTT. Its protein is CASSLAGTGSRITNTGELFF.

The chain joins TRBV20-1 to TRBJ2-7; D gene uncertain. The CDR3 spans 11 residues. Germline V gene data show CDR1 as DFQATT and CDR2 as SNEGSKA (reference sequence). V was shortened by 1 base and J by 5 bases, with 6 bases between the two germline ends. The CDR3 protein is CSARASDEQYF. Written as DNA, the CDR3 is TGCAGTGCTAGAGCCAGTGACGAGCAGTACTTC.